The clone carrying this T cell receptor (beta chain) was found once. The data were obtained in a study of blood T cell repertoires in COVID-19. Study-level background: Some COVID-19 samples were acute and others convalescent; all came from the United States, Italy and Spain.

TCRdb keeps only in-frame clones here, not all; method: immunoSEQ multiplex PCR. The sample lists approximately 110,000 clones; approximately 85% were seen once. This CDR3 has 21 residues. From germline, CDR1 is KGHSH and CDR2 LQKENI. V lost 4 bases to trimming and J lost 1 base, with 30 bases between them. The sequenced material came from peripheral blood. This receptor was identified in a woman older than 75 with COVID-19, enrolled during active disease. This chain links TRBV18 with TRBJ2-3; D might be TRBD1 (7 bases). This CDR3 reads CASSLIYETGRMRRGTDTQYF. The CDR3 DNA follows: TGTGCCAGCTCACTGATCTACGAGACAGGGAGGATGAGACGCGGCACAGATACGCAGTATTTT.